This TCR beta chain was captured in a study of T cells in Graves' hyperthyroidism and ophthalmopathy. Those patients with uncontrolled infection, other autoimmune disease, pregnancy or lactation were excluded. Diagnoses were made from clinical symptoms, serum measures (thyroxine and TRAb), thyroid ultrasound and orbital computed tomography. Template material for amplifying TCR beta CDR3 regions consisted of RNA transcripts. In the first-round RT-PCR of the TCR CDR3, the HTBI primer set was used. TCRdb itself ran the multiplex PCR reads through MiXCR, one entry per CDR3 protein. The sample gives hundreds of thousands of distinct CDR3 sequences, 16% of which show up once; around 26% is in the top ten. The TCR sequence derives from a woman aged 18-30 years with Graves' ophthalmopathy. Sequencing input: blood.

For the CDR3, the DNA is TGTGCCAGCAGGCCGGGACAGGGTAGTGGAGAGACCCAGTACTTC. Protein sequence: CASRPGQGSGETQYF. The rearrangement joins TRBV2 to TRBJ2-5, with 9 bases lining up with TRBD1. The CDR3 runs to 15 residues. Trimming cost V 6 bases and J 4 bases; bases outside gene matches: 9. Germline lookup yields CDR1 SNHLY and CDR2 FYNNEI.